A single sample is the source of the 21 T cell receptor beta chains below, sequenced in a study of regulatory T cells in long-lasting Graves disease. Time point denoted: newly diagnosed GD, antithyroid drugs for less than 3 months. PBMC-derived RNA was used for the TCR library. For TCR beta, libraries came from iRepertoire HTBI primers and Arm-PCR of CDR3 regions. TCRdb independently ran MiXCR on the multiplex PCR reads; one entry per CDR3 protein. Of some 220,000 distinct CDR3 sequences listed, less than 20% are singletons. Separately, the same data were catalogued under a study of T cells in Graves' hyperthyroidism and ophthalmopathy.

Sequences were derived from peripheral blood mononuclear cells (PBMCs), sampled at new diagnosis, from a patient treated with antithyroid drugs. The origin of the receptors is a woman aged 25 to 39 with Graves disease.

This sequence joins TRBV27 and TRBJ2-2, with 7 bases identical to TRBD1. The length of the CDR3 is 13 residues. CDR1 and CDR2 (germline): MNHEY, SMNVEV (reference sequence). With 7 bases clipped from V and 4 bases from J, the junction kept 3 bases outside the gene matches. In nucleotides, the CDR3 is TGTGCCAGCACGACAGGGCTCACCGGGGAGCTGTTTTTT. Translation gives CASTTGLTGELFF.

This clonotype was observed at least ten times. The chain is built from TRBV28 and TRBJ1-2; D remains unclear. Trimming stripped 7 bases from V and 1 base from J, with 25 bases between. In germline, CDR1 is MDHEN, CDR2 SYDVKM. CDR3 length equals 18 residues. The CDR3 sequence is CASTPSDRFKLHNYGYTF. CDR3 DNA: TGTGCCAGCACCCCCTCGGATAGGTTCAAGTTGCATAACTATGGCTACACCTTC.

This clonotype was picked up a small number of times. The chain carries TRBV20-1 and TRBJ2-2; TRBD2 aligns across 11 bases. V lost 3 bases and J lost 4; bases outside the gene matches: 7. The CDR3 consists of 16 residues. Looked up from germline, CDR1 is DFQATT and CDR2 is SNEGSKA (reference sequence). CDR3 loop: CSARVPSGGSTGELFF. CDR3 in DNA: TGCAGTGCTAGGGTCCCTAGCGGGGGGTCCACCGGGGAGCTGTTTTTT.

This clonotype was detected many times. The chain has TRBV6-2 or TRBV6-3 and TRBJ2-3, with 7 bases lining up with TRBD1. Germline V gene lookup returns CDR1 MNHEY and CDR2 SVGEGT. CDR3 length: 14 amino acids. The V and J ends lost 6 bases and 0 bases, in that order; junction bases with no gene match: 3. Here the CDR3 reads CASRDRTSTDTQYF. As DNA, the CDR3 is TGTGCCAGCAGGGACAGGACTAGCACAGATACGCAGTATTTT.

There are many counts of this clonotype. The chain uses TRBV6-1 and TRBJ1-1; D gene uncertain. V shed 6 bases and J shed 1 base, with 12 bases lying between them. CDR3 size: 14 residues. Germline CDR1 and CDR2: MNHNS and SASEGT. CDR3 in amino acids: CASSPRASNTEAFF. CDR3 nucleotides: TGTGCCAGCAGCCCCCGGGCCTCGAACACTGAAGCTTTCTTT.

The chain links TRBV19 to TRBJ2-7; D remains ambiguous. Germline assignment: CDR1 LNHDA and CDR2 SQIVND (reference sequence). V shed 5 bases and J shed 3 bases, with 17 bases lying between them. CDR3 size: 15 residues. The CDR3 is CASSARLYGVYEQYF. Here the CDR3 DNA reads TGTGCCAGTAGTGCCCGGTTGTACGGTGTCTACGAGCAGTACTTC.

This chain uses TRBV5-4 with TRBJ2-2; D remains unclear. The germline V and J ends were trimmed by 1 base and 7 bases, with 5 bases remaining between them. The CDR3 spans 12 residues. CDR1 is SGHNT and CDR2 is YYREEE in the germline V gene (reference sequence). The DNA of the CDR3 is TGTGCCAGCAGCTTGTTGGTCGGGGAGCTGTTTTTT. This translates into CASSLLVGELFF.

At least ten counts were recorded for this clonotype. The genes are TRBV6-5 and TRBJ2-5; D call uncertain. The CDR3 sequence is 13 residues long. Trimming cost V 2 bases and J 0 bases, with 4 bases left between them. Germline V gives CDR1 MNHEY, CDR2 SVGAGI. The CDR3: CASSYVDQETQYF. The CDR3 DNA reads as TGTGCCAGCAGTTACGTGGACCAAGAGACCCAGTACTTC.

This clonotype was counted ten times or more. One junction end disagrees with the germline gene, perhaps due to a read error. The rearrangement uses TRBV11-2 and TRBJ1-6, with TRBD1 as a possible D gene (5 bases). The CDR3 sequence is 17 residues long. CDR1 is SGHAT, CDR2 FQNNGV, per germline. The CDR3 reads CASSLGPGISHNSPLHF. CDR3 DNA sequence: TGTGCCAGCAGCTTAGGCCCAGGGATCTCCCATAATTCACCCCTCCACTTT.

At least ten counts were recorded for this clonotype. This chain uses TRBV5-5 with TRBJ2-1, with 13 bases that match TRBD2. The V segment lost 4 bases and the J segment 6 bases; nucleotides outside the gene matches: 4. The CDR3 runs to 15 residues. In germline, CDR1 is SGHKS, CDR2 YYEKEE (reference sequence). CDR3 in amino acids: CASSSGLAGVNEQFF. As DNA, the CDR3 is TGTGCCAGCAGCAGTGGACTAGCGGGGGTCAATGAGCAGTTCTTC.

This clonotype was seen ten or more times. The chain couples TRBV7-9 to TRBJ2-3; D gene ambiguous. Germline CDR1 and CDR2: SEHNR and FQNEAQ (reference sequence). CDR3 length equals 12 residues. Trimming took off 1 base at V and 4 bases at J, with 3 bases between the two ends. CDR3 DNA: TGTGCCAGCAGCTTAGTAGCAGATACGCAGTATTTT. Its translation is CASSLVADTQYF.

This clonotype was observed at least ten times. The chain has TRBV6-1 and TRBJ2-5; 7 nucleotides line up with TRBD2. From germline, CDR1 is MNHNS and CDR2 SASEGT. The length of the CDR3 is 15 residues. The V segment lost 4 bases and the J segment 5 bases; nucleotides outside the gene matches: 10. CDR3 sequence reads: CASSVGGNPKETQYF. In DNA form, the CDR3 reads TGTGCCAGCAGTGTGGGGGGGAACCCCAAGGAGACCCAGTACTTC.

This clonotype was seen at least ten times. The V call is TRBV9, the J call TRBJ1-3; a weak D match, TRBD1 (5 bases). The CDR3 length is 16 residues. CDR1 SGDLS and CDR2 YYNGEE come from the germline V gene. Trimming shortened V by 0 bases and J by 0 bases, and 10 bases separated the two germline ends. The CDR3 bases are TGTGCCAGCAGCGTAGAAAGGGGTTACTCTGGAAACACCATATATTTT. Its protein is CASSVERGYSGNTIYF. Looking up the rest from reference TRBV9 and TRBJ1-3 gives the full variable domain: DSGVTQTPKHLITATGQRVTLRCSPRSGDLSVYWYQQSLDQGLQFLIQYYNGEERAKGNILERFSAQQFPDLHSELNLSSLELGDSALYFCASSVERGYSGNTIYFGEGSWLTVV.

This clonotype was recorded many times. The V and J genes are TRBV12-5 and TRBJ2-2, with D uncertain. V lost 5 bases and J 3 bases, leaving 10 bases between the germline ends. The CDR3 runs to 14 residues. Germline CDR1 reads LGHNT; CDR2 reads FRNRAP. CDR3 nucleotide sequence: TGTGCTAGTGGTCCCCCATTGGACACCGGGGAGCTGTTTTTT. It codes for CASGPPLDTGELFF.

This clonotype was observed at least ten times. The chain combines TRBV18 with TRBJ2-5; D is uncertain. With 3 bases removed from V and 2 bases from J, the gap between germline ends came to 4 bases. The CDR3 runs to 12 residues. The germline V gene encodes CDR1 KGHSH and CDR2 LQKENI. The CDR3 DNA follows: TGTGCCAGCTCACCTGCGCAAGAGACCCAGTACTTC. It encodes CASSPAQETQYF.

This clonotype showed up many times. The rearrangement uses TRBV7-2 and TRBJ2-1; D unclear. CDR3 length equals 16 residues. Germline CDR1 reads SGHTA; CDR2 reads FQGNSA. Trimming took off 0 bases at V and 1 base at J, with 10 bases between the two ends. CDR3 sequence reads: CASSLAAAFSYNEQFF. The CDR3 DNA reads TGTGCCAGCAGCTTAGCAGCAGCGTTTTCCTACAATGAGCAGTTCTTC.

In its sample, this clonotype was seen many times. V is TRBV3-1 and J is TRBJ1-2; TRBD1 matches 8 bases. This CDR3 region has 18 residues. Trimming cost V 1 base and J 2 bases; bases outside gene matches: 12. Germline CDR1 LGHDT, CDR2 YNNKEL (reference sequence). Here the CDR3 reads CASSQGNWDRPINYGYTF. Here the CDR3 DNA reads TGTGCCAGCAGCCAAGGAAACTGGGACAGGCCTATCAACTATGGCTACACCTTC.

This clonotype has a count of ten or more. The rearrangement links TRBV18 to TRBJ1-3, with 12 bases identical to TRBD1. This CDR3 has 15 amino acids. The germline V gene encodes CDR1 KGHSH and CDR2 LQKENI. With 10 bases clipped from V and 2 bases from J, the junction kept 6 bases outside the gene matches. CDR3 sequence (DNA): TGTGCCACCACGGGACAGGGGGCTGCTGGAAACACCATATATTTT. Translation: CATTGQGAAGNTIYF.

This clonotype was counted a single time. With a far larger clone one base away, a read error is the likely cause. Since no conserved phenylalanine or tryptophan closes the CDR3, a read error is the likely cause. CDR3 in DNA: TGTGCCAGCAGCTTAATAGCTTGGGGCACCGGGGAGCTGTTTCTT. It specifies CASSLIAWGTGELFL. The chain joins TRBV7-3 to TRBJ2-2, with D unclear. V lost 1 base to trimming and J lost 4 bases, with 10 bases between them. Looked up from germline, CDR1 is SGHTA and CDR2 is FQGTGA. The CDR3 totals 15 residues.

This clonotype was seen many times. CDR3 bases: TGTGCCAGCAGCTTAGATGGGGGCGAGGGAGATGGCTACACCTTC. It encodes CASSLDGGEGDGYTF. The chain carries TRBV7-2 and TRBJ1-2; tentatively, D is TRBD1 (6 bases). With 1 base removed from V and 6 bases from J, the gap between germline ends came to 15 bases. This CDR3 has 15 residues. Germline values: CDR1 SGHTA, CDR2 FQGNSA. Combining the CDR3 with reference TRBV7-2 and TRBJ1-2 gives the whole variable domain GAGVSQSPSNKVTEKGKDVELRCDPISGHTALYWYRQSLGQGLEFLIYFQGNSAPDKSGLPSDRFSAERTGGSVSTLTIQRTQQEDSAVYLCASSLDGGEGDGYTFGSGTRLTVV.

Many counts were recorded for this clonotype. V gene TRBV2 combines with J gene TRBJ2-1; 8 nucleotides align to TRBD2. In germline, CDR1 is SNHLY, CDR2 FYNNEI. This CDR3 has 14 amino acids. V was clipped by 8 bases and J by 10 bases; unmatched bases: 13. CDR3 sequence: CASRREGGSAEQFF. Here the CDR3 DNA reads TGTGCCAGCCGCCGGGAGGGAGGGTCGGCGGAGCAGTTCTTC.